The 25 T cell receptor beta chains listed next were all sequenced from one sample in a study of siplizumab effects on memory and regulatory T cells. Clones were sequenced by immunoSEQ multiplex PCR, and TCRdb holds only the in-frame ones, with some missing. This sample has 100,000 to 120,000 clones, with around 93% found just once. Sequenced: CD4+ T cells sorted from blood. The receptors come from a human donor in good health.

The V and J genes are TRBV6-6 and TRBJ2-2; weak D call: TRBD1 (5 bases). CDR1 MNHNY and CDR2 SVGAGI come from the germline V gene (reference sequence). V was pared by 7 bases and J by 1 base, with 13 bases between. The CDR3 spans 15 residues. This CDR3 is CASKKGQGNTGELFF. CDR3 bases: TGTGCCAGCAAAAAAGGTCAGGGGAACACCGGGGAGCTGTTTTTT.

The rearrangement links TRBV11-3 to TRBJ2-7; a weak D match, TRBD2 (6 bases). Trimming pared 5 bases from V and 5 bases from J, leaving 19 bases between. This CDR3 spans 15 amino acids. Germline V gene data show CDR1 as SGHNT and CDR2 as YENEEA. This CDR3 is CASSIQLAHGHEQYF. CDR3 DNA: TGTGCCAGCAGCATTCAGCTAGCGCATGGCCACGAGCAGTACTTC.

This clone was counted a few times. The chain joins TRBV27 to TRBJ1-1; 7 positions match TRBD1. V lost 6 bases, J lost 1 base, and 11 bases stayed unmatched. Per the germline V gene, CDR1 is MNHEY and CDR2 is SMNVEV (reference sequence). CDR3 length: 16 residues. The CDR3 DNA sequence: TGTGCCAGCAGCAACACTCCGGGACAGCCGAACACTGAAGCTTTCTTT. It translates to CASSNTPGQPNTEAFF.

CDR3 protein: CASSLRQGMDGELFF. The DNA of the CDR3 is TGCGCCAGCAGCTTGCGACAGGGAATGGACGGGGAGCTGTTTTTT. This sequence joins TRBV5-1 and TRBJ2-2, with TRBD1 matching over 7 bases. This CDR3 is 15 amino acids long. V lost 1 base to trimming and J lost 7 bases; unmatched junction nucleotides: 7. Per the germline V gene, CDR1 is SGHRS and CDR2 is YFSETQ.

In its sample, this clone was seen once. V is TRBV5-1 and J is TRBJ1-5; a possible D gene is TRBD1 (6 bases). The germline CDR1 and CDR2 sequences are SGHRS and YFSETQ. V lost 4 bases and J lost 4, with 15 bases in between. The CDR3 covers 15 residues. CDR3 nucleotide sequence: TGCGCCAGCAGCCCCACGGGGGGGCGAAATCAGCCCCAGCATTTT. This sequence encodes CASSPTGGRNQPQHF.

In its sample, this clone was seen once. V gene TRBV7-9 combines with J gene TRBJ2-7; no clear D. The CDR3 is 14 amino acids. The V and J ends lost 3 bases and 2 bases respectively, with 11 bases between them. Germline lookup yields CDR1 SEHNR and CDR2 FQNEAQ (reference sequence). The DNA for the CDR3 is TGTGCCAGCAGCTTCATGACCGATACCTACGAGCAGTACTTC. This translates into CASSFMTDTYEQYF.

The chain joins TRBV4-2 to TRBJ2-2; D perhaps matches TRBD2 (6 bases). This CDR3 comprises 15 residues. Germline V gene lookup returns CDR1 LGHNA and CDR2 YNFKEQ. V was cut by 4 bases and J by 1 base, with 10 bases left in between. CDR3 region: CASSLEGGNTGELFF. In nucleotides, the CDR3 is TGTGCCAGCAGCCTGGAGGGAGGGAACACCGGGGAGCTGTTTTTT.

The J gene is TRBJ1-2, the V gene TRBV7-2; D unresolved. The CDR3 totals 13 residues. Trimming removed 3 bases at V and 4 bases at J, with 9 bases between. Germline V gene sequence: CDR1 SGHTA, CDR2 FQGNSA. CDR3 DNA: TGTGCCAGCAGCTTGGGTCCCCTCTATGGCTACACCTTC. Translating gives CASSLGPLYGYTF.

The chain employs TRBV27 and TRBJ2-7; tentatively, D is TRBD2 (5 bases). The CDR3 length is 15 residues. The ends were cut back, 2 bases at V and 3 bases at J, with 14 bases in the middle. Germline V gene lookup returns CDR1 MNHEY and CDR2 SMNVEV (reference sequence). The CDR3 region has the DNA TGTGCCAGCAGTTTACGGGTCGGGGAATACTACGAGCAGTACTTC. Its translation: CASSLRVGEYYEQYF.

This chain links TRBV7-8 with TRBJ2-7; D remains unclear. Deletions cut 3 bases from V and 4 bases from J, with 10 bases between. The CDR3 is 13 residues long. From germline, CDR1 is SGHVS and CDR2 FQNEAQ. In nucleotides, the CDR3 is TGTGCCAGCAGCTTGAACAGAGTATACGAGCAGTACTTC. This sequence encodes CASSLNRVYEQYF.

The genes are TRBV30 and TRBJ2-1; TRBD2 matches 7 bases. Unmatched junction bases numbered 10, after V lost 4 bases and J lost 10 bases. CDR1 GTSNPN and CDR2 SVGIG come from the germline V gene (reference sequence). This CDR3 spans 13 amino acids. CDR3 DNA: TGTGCCTGGACCCGAAGTCCTAGCGGAGAGCAGTTCTTC. Translating gives CAWTRSPSGEQFF. Drawing the rest from reference TRBV30 and TRBJ2-1, the complete variable domain is SQTIHQWPATLVQPVGSPLSLECTVEGTSNPNLYWYRQAAGRGLQLLFYSVGIGQISSEVPQNLSASRPQDRQFILSSKKLLLSDSGFYLCAWTRSPSGEQFFGPGTRLTVL.

V is TRBV13 and J is TRBJ1-1; D remains unclear. This CDR3 contains 11 residues. Germline CDR1 reads PRHDT; CDR2 reads FYEKMQ (reference sequence). V lost 2 bases and J lost 7, with 5 bases in between. The chain's CDR3 is CASSLNYEAFF. The DNA of the CDR3 is TGTGCCAGCAGCTTAAACTATGAAGCTTTCTTT.

CDR3 sequence reads: CASSKTGTKGEQFF. Here the CDR3 DNA reads TGTGCCAGCAGCAAGACCGGGACTAAGGGTGAGCAGTTCTTC. The chain links TRBV7-6 to TRBJ2-1, with TRBD2 matching over 7 bases. V lost 5 bases, J lost 9 bases, and 10 bases stayed unmatched. The V gene's germline CDR1 is SGHVS and CDR2 FNYEAQ. CDR3 length equals 14 residues.

The J gene is TRBJ2-3, the V gene TRBV2, with TRBD2 matching over 8 bases. The CDR3 runs to 16 residues. J gave up 2 bases and V 2 bases, and 6 bases lay outside the gene matches. Germline V lookup: CDR1 SNHLY, CDR2 FYNNEI. In DNA form, the CDR3 reads TGTGCCAGCAGTGAAATAAAGCGGGGGAACACAGATACGCAGTATTTT. It translates to CASSEIKRGNTDTQYF.

The V gene is TRBV9, the J gene TRBJ2-1; possibly TRBD2 for D (6 bases). Germline V lookup: CDR1 SGDLS, CDR2 YYNGEE. The CDR3 is 16 residues long. Deletions cut 3 bases from V and 0 bases from J, with 13 bases between. CDR3 coding DNA: TGTGCCAGCAGCGGCCCGACTAGGAGCTCCTACAATGAGCAGTTCTTC. Residues: CASSGPTRSSYNEQFF.

This clone was recorded once. This chain joins TRBV4-1 and TRBJ1-6, with 9 bases fitting TRBD1. The V gene end was trimmed by 10 bases and the J gene end by 8 bases; junction bases not matched to a gene: 6. CDR1 is MGHRA, CDR2 YSYEKL, per germline. The CDR3 loop spans 13 amino acids. CDR3 sequence: CATKGQGYSPLHF. The CDR3 DNA is TGCGCCACCAAGGGACAGGGATATTCACCCCTCCACTTT.

A single count supports this clone. This chain links TRBV27 with TRBJ2-5; D is possibly TRBD1 or TRBD2 (5 bases each). Germline V gene lookup returns CDR1 MNHEY and CDR2 SMNVEV (reference sequence). The V end was cut by 8 bases, the J end by 3 bases, with 13 bases between. This CDR3 spans 13 amino acids. The CDR3 sequence is CASSTWGKETQYF. The CDR3 DNA reads as TGTGCCAGCTCCACCTGGGGGAAAGAGACCCAGTACTTC.

The J gene is TRBJ2-1, the V gene TRBV30, with a possible D match to TRBD1 (6 bases). The germline V gene has CDR1 GTSNPN and CDR2 SVGIG (reference sequence). This CDR3 spans 15 amino acids. The V and J ends lost 4 bases and 1 base respectively, with 14 bases between them. CDR3 loop: CAWTLRGISYNEQFF. CDR3 coding DNA: TGTGCCTGGACTCTAAGGGGGATATCCTACAATGAGCAGTTCTTC.

This chain uses TRBV6-5 with TRBJ2-1; 9 bases are a match to TRBD2. After removal of 5 bases from V and 4 bases from J, the junction contained 6 bases not matched to a gene. The CDR3 is 15 amino acids. Germline V gene sequence: CDR1 MNHEY, CDR2 SVGAGI. CDR3 sequence (DNA): TGTGCCAGCAGTCCGAGCGGGGGGCCGTACAATGAGCAGTTCTTC. Protein: CASSPSGGPYNEQFF.

The DNA for the CDR3 is TGTGCCAGCAGTGCCGTGTACCCCGGGGAGCTGTTTTTT. Its protein is CASSAVYPGELFF. The chain carries TRBV6-4 and TRBJ2-2; D uncertain. The CDR3 totals 13 residues. Germline CDR1 MRHNA, CDR2 SNTAGT. V was shortened by 4 bases and J by 6 bases, with 9 bases between the two germline ends.

The J gene is TRBJ2-1, the V gene TRBV19, with TRBD1 as a possible D gene (5 bases). This CDR3 region has 15 residues. V was pared by 3 bases and J by 5 bases, with 14 bases between. CDR1 and CDR2 from the germline V gene are LNHDA and SQIVND (reference sequence). The CDR3 spells CASSMEGVIHNEQFF. CDR3 DNA sequence: TGTGCCAGTAGTATGGAAGGGGTAATCCACAATGAGCAGTTCTTC. The full variable domain, rest sourced from reference TRBV19 and TRBJ2-1, is DGGITQSPKYLFRKEGQNVTLSCEQNLNHDAMYWYRQDPGQGLRLIYYSQIVNDFQKGDIAEGYSVSREKKESFPLTVTSAQKNPTAFYLCASSMEGVIHNEQFFGPGTRLTVL.

This clone was seen only a few times. This chain joins TRBV9 and TRBJ2-6; D uncertain. CDR1 and CDR2 (germline): SGDLS, YYNGEE. This CDR3 has 15 residues. Trimming stripped 2 bases from V and 2 bases from J, with 8 bases between. In nucleotides, the CDR3 is TGTGCCAGCAGCGTTTCCCGGGCTGGGGCCAACGTCCTGACTTTC. This codes for CASSVSRAGANVLTF.

This chain joins TRBV2 and TRBJ1-2, with 7 positions matching TRBD1. The ends lost 6 bases at V and 7 bases at J; junction bases unmatched: 5. The CDR3 consists of 12 residues. The germline CDR1 and CDR2 sequences are SNHLY and FYNNEI. CDR3 region: CASSRDSFGYTF. CDR3 in DNA: TGTGCCAGCAGCCGGGACAGTTTTGGCTACACCTTC.

The rearrangement uses TRBV19 and TRBJ2-1, with 7 positions matching TRBD1. This CDR3 is 16 amino acids long. Per germline, CDR1 LNHDA and CDR2 SQIVND (reference sequence). After removal of 3 bases from V and 6 bases from J, the junction contained 11 bases not matched to a gene. The CDR3 here is CASSISGRGNPNEQFF. CDR3 in DNA: TGTGCCAGTAGTATCTCAGGCAGGGGGAATCCCAATGAGCAGTTCTTC.

This chain links TRBV19 with TRBJ1-2; D might be TRBD1 (6 bases). The CDR3 runs 17 residues. The germline V and J ends were trimmed by 5 bases and 8 bases, with 27 bases remaining between them. Looked up from germline, CDR1 is LNHDA and CDR2 is SQIVND (reference sequence). The CDR3 loop reads CASSRSPPLQGSRGYTF. The CDR3 DNA reads TGTGCCAGTAGTCGCTCCCCGCCGTTACAGGGCTCCCGGGGCTACACCTTC.